This T cell receptor beta chain was recovered during a study of control samples from healthy donors and cancer patients. This clone has a handful of counts. V was trimmed by 7 bases and J by 1 base, leaving 13 bases between them. Germline assignment: CDR1 LNHDA and CDR2 SQIVND (reference sequence). CDR3 length: 14 amino acids. Here immunoSEQ multiplex PCR was the method, and the copy in TCRdb shows in-frame clones only, minus some. The data show about 130,000 clones, roughly 87% seen once. The chain uses TRBV19 and TRBJ1-1; D remains unclear. The origin of this receptor is a man younger than 30 in good health. What was sequenced was blood. CDR3 sequence: CASTRGPGNTEAFF. CDR3 nucleotides: TGTGCCAGTACCCGAGGGCCTGGGAACACTGAAGCTTTCTTT.